This T cell receptor (beta chain) derives from a study of OX40 agonist ivuxolimab in advanced cancers. TCRdb keeps only in-frame clones here, not all; method: immunoSEQ multiplex PCR. The sample carries tens of thousands of clones, just over 90% recorded once. The CDR3 sequence is 18 residues long. Trimming removed 7 bases from V and 0 bases from J; junction bases left unmatched: 10. This rearrangement joins TRBV23-1 to TRBJ1-5; the match to TRBD1 covers 12 bases. TRBV23-1 is sorted into the ORF group, with uncertain function. The specimen was CD4+ or CD8+ T cells sorted from blood, collected in a trial of the OX40 agonist ivuxolimab. The TCR sequence derives from an adult with an advanced solid tumor such as melanoma, head and neck, liver or kidney cancer. The DNA of the CDR3 is TGCGCCAGCACCCTGGGACAGGGGGCGAACTATAGCAATCAGCCCCAGCATTTT. This encodes CASTLGQGANYSNQPQHF.